This TCR beta chain appears in the sequencing data of a study of Graves' ophthalmopathy and Graves' hyperthyroidism. Germline V lookup: CDR1 SGDLS, CDR2 YYNGEE. Trimming pared 4 bases from V and 6 bases from J, leaving 11 bases between. The CDR3 is made up of 12 amino acids. If patients had other autoimmune diseases, uncontrolled infections, pregnancy or lactation, they were excluded. Diagnosis was based on clinical symptoms, serum thyroxine, TRAb, thyroid ultrasound and orbital computed tomography. This clonotype was counted ten times or more. Amplification of the TCR beta CDR3 regions used RNA transcripts (as template). Scientists carried out first-round RT-PCR using HTBI primers and then a second-round multiplex PCR. TCRdb itself ran the multiplex PCR reads through MiXCR, one entry per CDR3 protein. This sample yields about 210,000 distinct CDR3 sequences, of which under 30% are seen a single time; 9.1% belongs to the top ten.

The chain joins TRBV9 to TRBJ2-7; TRBD1 might be the D (5 bases). The clonotype was recovered from a man in his fifties or sixties with Graves' ophthalmopathy. Sequenced material: peripheral blood. CDR3 amino acids: CASSPDRSEQYF. The CDR3 nucleotides are TGTGCCAGCAGCCCAGACAGATCCGAGCAGTACTTC.